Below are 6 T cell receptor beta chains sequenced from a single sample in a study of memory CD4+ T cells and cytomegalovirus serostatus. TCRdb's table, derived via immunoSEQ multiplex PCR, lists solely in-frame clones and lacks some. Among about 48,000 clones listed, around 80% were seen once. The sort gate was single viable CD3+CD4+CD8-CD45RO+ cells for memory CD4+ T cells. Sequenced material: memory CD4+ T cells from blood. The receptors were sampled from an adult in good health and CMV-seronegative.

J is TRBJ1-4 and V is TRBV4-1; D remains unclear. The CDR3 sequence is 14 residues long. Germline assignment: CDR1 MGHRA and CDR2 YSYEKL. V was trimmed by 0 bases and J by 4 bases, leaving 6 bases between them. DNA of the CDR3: TGCGCCAGCAGCCAAGACGGTGGTAATGAAAAACTGTTTTTT. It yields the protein CASSQDGGNEKLFF.

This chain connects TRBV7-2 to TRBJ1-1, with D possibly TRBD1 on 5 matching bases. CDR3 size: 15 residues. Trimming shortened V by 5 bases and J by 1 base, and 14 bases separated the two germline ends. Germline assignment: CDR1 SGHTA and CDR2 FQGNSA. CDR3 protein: CASSGAGFPNTEAFF. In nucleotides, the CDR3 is TGTGCCAGCAGCGGGGCGGGGTTTCCGAACACTGAAGCTTTCTTT.

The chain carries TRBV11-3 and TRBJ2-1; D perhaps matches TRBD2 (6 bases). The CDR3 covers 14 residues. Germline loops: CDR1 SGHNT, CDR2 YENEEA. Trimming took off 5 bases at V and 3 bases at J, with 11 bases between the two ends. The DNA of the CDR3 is TGTGCCAGCAGCCCGCGGGACTTCTACAATGAGCAGTTCTTC. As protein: CASSPRDFYNEQFF. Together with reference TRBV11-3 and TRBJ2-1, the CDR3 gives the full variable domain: EAGVVQSPRYKIIEKKQPVAFWCNPISGHNTLYWYLQNLGQGPELLIRYENEEAVDDSQLPKDRFSAERLKGVDSTLKIQPAELGDSAVYLCASSPRDFYNEQFFGPGTRLTVL.

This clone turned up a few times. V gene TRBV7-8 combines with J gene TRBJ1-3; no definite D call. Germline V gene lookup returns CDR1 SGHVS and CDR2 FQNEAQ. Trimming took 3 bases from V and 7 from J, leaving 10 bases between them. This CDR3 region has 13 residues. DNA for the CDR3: TGTGCCAGCAGCTTTGGCTCGGGGAACACCATATATTTT. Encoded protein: CASSFGSGNTIYF.

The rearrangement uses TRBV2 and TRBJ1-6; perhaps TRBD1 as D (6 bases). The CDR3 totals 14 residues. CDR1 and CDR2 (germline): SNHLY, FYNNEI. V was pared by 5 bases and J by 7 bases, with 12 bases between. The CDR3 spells CASSFLGQNSPLHF. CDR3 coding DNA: TGTGCCAGCAGTTTCCTCGGACAGAATTCACCCCTCCACTTT.

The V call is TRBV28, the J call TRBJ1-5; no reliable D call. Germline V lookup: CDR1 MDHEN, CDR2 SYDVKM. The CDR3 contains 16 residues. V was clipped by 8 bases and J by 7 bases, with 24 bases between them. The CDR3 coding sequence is TGTGCCAGCGATCCTCCGGGCCAGAGCTTTGGACAGCCCCAGCATTTT. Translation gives CASDPPGQSFGQPQHF.